The source of this T cell receptor (beta chain) is a study of beta chain features in type 1 diabetes. Across the whole study: Sorted cells examined across all samples numbered about 110,000,000.

A note on this clone: The antigen remains undetermined.

Study-wide results and caveats: Type 1 diabetes patients had VDJ junctions that carried fewer insertions and more deletions. Within the patient group, naive, central memory and Treg TCRB repertoires appeared more similar to each other than within healthy donors.

Isolated RNA was reverse transcribed in full, so expressed TCRB transcripts were sequenced. Using immunoSEQ multiplex PCR, the repertoire was profiled, and TCRdb retains in-frame clones only, with some absent. The profile shows roughly 240,000 clones, 55% to 70% of them singletons. The sequence came from a man in his thirties or forties in good health. Material: naive CD4+ T cells from blood.

CDR3 in amino acids: CASSLTGQGSNEQFF. The CDR3 DNA is TGTGCCAGCAGCTTAACGGGACAGGGTAGCAATGAGCAGTTCTTC. V gene TRBV7-2 combines with J gene TRBJ2-1, with TRBD1 identical over 9 bases. V lost 2 bases to trimming and J lost 6 bases; unmatched junction nucleotides: 5. Germline values: CDR1 SGHTA, CDR2 FQGNSA. There are 15 residues in the CDR3.